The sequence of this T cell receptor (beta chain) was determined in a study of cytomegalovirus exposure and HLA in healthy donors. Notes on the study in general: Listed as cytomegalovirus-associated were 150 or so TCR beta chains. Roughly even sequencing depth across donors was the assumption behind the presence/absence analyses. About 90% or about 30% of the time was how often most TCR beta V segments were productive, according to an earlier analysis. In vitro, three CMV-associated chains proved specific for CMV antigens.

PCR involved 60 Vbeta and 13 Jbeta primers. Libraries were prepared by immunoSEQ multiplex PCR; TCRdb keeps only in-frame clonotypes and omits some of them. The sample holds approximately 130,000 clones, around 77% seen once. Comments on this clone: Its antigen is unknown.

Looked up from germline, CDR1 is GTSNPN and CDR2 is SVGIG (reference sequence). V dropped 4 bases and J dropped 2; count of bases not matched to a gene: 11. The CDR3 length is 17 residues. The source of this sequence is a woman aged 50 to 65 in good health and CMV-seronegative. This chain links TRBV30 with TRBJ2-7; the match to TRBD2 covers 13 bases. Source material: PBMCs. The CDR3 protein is CAWKAGTSGILPYEQYF. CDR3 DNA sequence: TGTGCCTGGAAGGCCGGGACTAGCGGGATCTTGCCCTACGAGCAGTACTTC.